Given below is one T cell receptor (beta chain) in context. Its matching antigen is unknown. The data were produced by immunoSEQ multiplex PCR, yet TCRdb's version contains in-frame clones alone and is incomplete. The table has over 25,000 clones, 80% to 90% seen once. This sample was taken from a study of lymphopenia after photon versus proton radiotherapy. General observations from the study: In patients who died, overall survival fell as post-nadir TCR diversity dropped more. Only patients who died were analyzed for survival; proton advantage is unproven. After the lymphocyte nadir, photon-treated repertoires showed oligoclonal expansion, especially of CD8+ Temra cells.

CDR1 is WNHNN and CDR2 is SYGVQD in the germline V gene (reference sequence). V lost 2 bases and J 1 base, leaving 10 bases between the germline ends. The CDR3 is 15 residues long. The clonotype was recovered from a woman in her sixties with cholangiocarcinoma. Some clones in this sample may be carry-over from other donors' samples. The rearrangement joins TRBV10-1 to TRBJ2-3; D perhaps matches TRBD1 (5 bases). Source: peripheral blood, taken from a patient treated with proton-based radiotherapy. The CDR3 DNA sequence: TGCGCCAGCAGTGAGAGGCAGGGCGGCACAGATACGCAGTATTTT. Protein sequence: CASSERQGGTDTQYF.